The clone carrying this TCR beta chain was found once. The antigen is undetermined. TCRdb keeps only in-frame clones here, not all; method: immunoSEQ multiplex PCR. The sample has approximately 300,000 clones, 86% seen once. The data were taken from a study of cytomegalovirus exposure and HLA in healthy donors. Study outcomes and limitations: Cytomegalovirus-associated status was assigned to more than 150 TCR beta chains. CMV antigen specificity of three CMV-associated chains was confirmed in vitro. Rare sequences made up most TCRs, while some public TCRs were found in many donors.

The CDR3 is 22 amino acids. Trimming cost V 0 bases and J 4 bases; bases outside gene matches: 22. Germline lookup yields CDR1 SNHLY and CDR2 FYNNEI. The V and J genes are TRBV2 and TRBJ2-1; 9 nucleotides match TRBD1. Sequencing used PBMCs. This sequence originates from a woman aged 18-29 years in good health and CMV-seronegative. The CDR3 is CASSEALRTGDLLVFFYNEQFF. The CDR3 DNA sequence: TGTGCCAGCAGTGAAGCGCTTAGGACAGGGGACTTATTAGTCTTCTTTTACAATGAGCAGTTCTTC.